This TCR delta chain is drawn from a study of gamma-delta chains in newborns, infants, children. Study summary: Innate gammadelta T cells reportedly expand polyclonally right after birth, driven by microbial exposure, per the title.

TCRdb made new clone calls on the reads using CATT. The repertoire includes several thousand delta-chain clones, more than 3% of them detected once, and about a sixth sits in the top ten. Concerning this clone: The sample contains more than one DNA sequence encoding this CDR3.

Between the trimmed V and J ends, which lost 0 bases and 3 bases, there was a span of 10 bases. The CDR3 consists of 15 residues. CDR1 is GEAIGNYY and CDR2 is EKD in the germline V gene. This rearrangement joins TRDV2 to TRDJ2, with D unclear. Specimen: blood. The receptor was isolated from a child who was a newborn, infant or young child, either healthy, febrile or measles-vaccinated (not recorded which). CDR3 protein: CACDTVGDMTAQLFF. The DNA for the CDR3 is TGTGCCTGTGACACCGTGGGAGATATGACAGCACAACTCTTCTTT.